This T cell receptor (beta chain) came from a study of CD8 T cells in ankylosing spondylitis (dated by TCRdb to 2016 to 2017). With respect to the entire study: T cell receptor beta repertoires were profiled in healthy donors and ankylosing spondylitis patients so that disease-linked TCR variants could be found. The full study cohort was made up of roughly 25 ankylosing spondylitis patients and over 90 healthy donors. Peripheral blood was sampled, and synovial fluid was also collected from ankylosing spondylitis patients.

As to this clonotype: Its cognate antigen has yet to be identified. Base quality data are lacking; no much larger clone is found one base away.

The instrument was an Illumina HiSeq 2500. Quantitative 5'-RACE with molecular barcodes was used to prepare TCR beta libraries. Per the original workflow: Disease-linked TCR variants were identified with a new computational method built on a probabilistic model of VDJ rearrangement. The raw public reads went through TCRdb reprocessing: fastp at Q25, MiXCR clone calling, in-frame beta chains kept. Rows are combined by CDR3 protein, so each entry shows the most common genes and DNA. TCRdb's processing, not the authors', yielded these V and J calls. Present in this sample are over 400,000 distinct CDR3 sequences, about 25% of which were seen just once. The top ten clonotypes cover about 0.92% of the sample. The junction shows trimming of 5 bases on V and 1 base on J, and the gene matches do not reach 8 bases of it. The CDR3 measures 16 amino acids from cysteine to phenylalanine. Only the CDR3 DNA is retained, 48 bases long and in frame from the first base.

What the study reported, not specific to this receptor: Blood from ankylosing spondylitis patients appeared to be characterized by a TCR beta motif made up of several highly homologous amino acid variants. The disease-linked clones had a CD8+ phenotype and were found at relatively low frequencies in peripheral blood. Some of the motif variants had been reported before in the synovial fluid and blood of reactive arthritis patients, a finding that suggests common disease-initiation mechanisms. Significant enrichment of the disease-linked clones was reported in matched synovial fluid samples from ankylosing spondylitis patients.

The receptor comes from a male donor with ankylosing spondylitis. The chain is made from TRBV12-3 or TRBV12-4 and TRBJ2-5; 9 bases in between match TRBD1. Specimen: blood, either unsorted or a sorted T cell fraction (not recorded which). The CDR3 in this case is CASSPRTGASQETQYF. The sequenced DNA is TGTGCCAGCAGTCCACGGACAGGGGCTAGCCAAGAGACCCAGTACTTC.